This is a list of T cell receptor beta chains from one sample in a study of human T cells and chemical hapten exposure. From the RACE reads, TCRdb called clonotypes with MiXCR, one entry per CDR3 protein. This table has more than 250,000 distinct CDR3 sequences, more than 6.5% appearing once. The sample in question was whole blood, obtained in connection with sensitization to the hapten diphenylcyclopropenone (DPC). The receptors shown here come from a woman aged 40 to 50 with alopecia areata. Some clones in this sample may be carry-over from other donors' samples. Each CDR3 is given with its conserved first and last residue. D genes are given only for firm matches. Not all rows give a size; the values are once, few, many and, for expanded clones, a class.

TRBV7-2	TRBJ2-7	TRBD2	many	TGTGCCAGCTCGCTAGCGGGAGTCACCGCGTACGAGCAGTACTTC	CASSLAGVTAYEQYF
TRBV20-1	TRBJ2-5	-	-	TGCAGTGCTAGAGGCCCAGCGGGGACCCAGTACTTC	CSARGPAGTQYF
TRBV6-2/TRBV6-3	TRBJ2-5	-	many	TGTGCCAGCAGAGGGACGGGGGAGGAGACCCAGTACTTC	CASRGTGEETQYF
TRBV29-1	TRBJ1-2	-	many	TGCAGCGTATCCGCCTGGGGAGGGAACTATGGCTACACCTTC	CSVSAWGGNYGYTF
TRBV28	TRBJ2-7	TRBD2	few	TGTGCCAGCAGTTCCCCAAGGGGACTAGCGACCTACGAGCAGTACTTC	CASSSPRGLATYEQYF
TRBV29-1	TRBJ2-6	-	many	TGCAGCGTTGATTCACCGCCTGGGGCCAACGTCCTGACTTTC	CSVDSPPGANVLTF
TRBV20-1	TRBJ1-4	-	-	TGCAGTGCCCAGACCGGGGCCCATGAAAAACTGTTTTTT	CSAQTGAHEKLFF
TRBV12-3/TRBV12-4	TRBJ2-7	TRBD1	-	TGTGCCAGCAGTCGGACAGGTTTAAGCTCCTACGAGCAGTACTTC	CASSRTGLSSYEQYF
TRBV7-9	TRBJ2-7	TRBD2	few	TGTGCCAGCAGCCCCCTCAGCGGGGGAGTCCACGAGCAGTACTTC	CASSPLSGGVHEQYF
TRBV28	TRBJ2-7	TRBD1	-	TGTGCCAGCAGTTCGGCCACAGGGGGCGAGCAGTACTTC	CASSSATGGEQYF
TRBV28	TRBJ1-2	TRBD1	-	TGTGCCAGCAGTGCAGCCGGACAGGGCTATGGCTACACCTTC	CASSAAGQGYGYTF
TRBV29-1	TRBJ1-1	TRBD1	many	TGCAGCGGGTGGGACAGCCTTAACACTGAAGCTTTCTTT	CSGWDSLNTEAFF
TRBV28	TRBJ2-2	TRBD2	few	TGTGCCAGCAGTTCGATTGGCGGGGGTCTGTTTTTT	CASSSIGGGLFF
TRBV7-3	TRBJ1-5	-	-	TGTGCCAGCAGCCTCGCCGCCGAGGCCGCCAATCAAGCCCAGCATTTT	CASSLAAEAANQAQHF